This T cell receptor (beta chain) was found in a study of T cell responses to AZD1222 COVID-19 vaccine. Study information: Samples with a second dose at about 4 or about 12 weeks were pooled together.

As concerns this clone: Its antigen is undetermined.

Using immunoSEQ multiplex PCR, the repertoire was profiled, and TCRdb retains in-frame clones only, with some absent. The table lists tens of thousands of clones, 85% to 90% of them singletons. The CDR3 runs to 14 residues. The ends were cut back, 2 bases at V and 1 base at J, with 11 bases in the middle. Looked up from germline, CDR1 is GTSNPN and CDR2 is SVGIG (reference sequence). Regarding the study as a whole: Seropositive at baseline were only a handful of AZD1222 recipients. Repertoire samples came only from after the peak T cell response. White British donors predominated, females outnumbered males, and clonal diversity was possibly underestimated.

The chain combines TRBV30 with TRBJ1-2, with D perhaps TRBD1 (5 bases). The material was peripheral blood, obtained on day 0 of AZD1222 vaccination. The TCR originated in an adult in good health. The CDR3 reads CAWSPGKVNYGYTF. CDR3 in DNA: TGTGCCTGGAGTCCAGGGAAGGTTAACTATGGCTACACCTTC.